These 7 T cell receptor beta chains came from one sample sequenced in a study of T cell responses to AZD1222 COVID-19 vaccine. Method: immunoSEQ multiplex PCR; TCRdb's copy keeps in-frame clones and lacks some. The sample has about 120,000 clones, about 90% seen once. The sample was peripheral blood, taken on day 0 of AZD1222 vaccination. The receptors were sampled from an adult in good health.

The chain uses TRBV5-6 and TRBJ1-2; a weak D match, TRBD1 (6 bases). The CDR3 is 13 amino acids. V was clipped by 4 bases and J by 6 bases, with 13 bases between them. Germline CDR1 SGHDT, CDR2 YYEEEE. The CDR3 DNA is TGTGCCAGCAGCCCGGACAGAGTGAATGGCTACACCTTC. Protein product: CASSPDRVNGYTF.

This clone came up once. This chain uses TRBV11-2 with TRBJ2-4, with D tentatively TRBD1 (6 bases). V lost 7 bases and J lost 7, with 20 bases in between. Germline CDR1 reads SGHAT; CDR2 reads FQNNGV. The CDR3 loop spans 15 amino acids. CDR3 in amino acids: CASTLGSTGKNIQYF. The CDR3 DNA reads TGTGCCAGCACCCTAGGGAGTACAGGGAAGAACATTCAGTACTTC.

This rearrangement joins TRBV3-1 (or the pseudogene TRBV3-2) to TRBJ2-5, with 13 positions matching TRBD2. From germline, CDR1 is LGHDT and CDR2 YNNKEL (reference sequence). This CDR3 has 16 amino acids. The V and J ends lost 5 bases and 3 bases, in that order; junction bases with no gene match: 6. CDR3 bases: TGTGCCAGCAGCTTATACGGACTAGCGGGGGAAGAGACCCAGTACTTC. The encoded protein is CASSLYGLAGEETQYF.

The CDR3 is CASSQDGDTQYF. CDR3 sequence (DNA): TGTGCCAGCAGCCAAGACGGCGATACGCAGTATTTT. This rearrangement joins TRBV3-1 (or the pseudogene TRBV3-2) to TRBJ2-3; D not resolved. The CDR3 has 12 amino acids. CDR1 and CDR2 from the germline V gene are LGHDT and YNNKEL (reference sequence). V lost 0 bases and J lost 6, with 4 bases in between.

CDR3 in DNA: TGCGCCAGCAGCTCGGGACAGGGGGCATACGAGCAGTACTTC. This codes for CASSSGQGAYEQYF. This chain joins TRBV5-1 and TRBJ2-7; TRBD1 agrees at 12 bases. CDR1 and CDR2 from the germline V gene are SGHRS and YFSETQ. V lost 3 bases and J lost 4; bases outside the gene matches: 2. This CDR3 is 14 amino acids long.

The gene calls are TRBV6-2 or TRBV6-3 and TRBJ2-1; 14 bases fit TRBD2. Germline V gene sequence: CDR1 MNHEY, CDR2 SVGEGT. With 5 bases clipped from V and 6 bases from J, the junction kept 9 bases outside the gene matches. There are 17 residues in the CDR3. CDR3 in amino acids: CASSQPGLAGVPNEQFF. In nucleotides, the CDR3 is TGTGCCAGCAGTCAACCGGGACTAGCGGGGGTGCCCAATGAGCAGTTCTTC.

The chain links TRBV7-2 to TRBJ1-1; possible D gene TRBD1, 6 bases. V lost 1 base and J lost 3, with 12 bases in between. Germline CDR1 reads SGHTA; CDR2 reads FQGNSA. This CDR3 contains 15 residues. CDR3 DNA: TGTGCCAGCAGCTTAGTCCAGGGGAGGCACACTGAAGCTTTCTTT. Amino acid sequence: CASSLVQGRHTEAFF.